This T cell receptor beta chain was sequenced in a study of control samples from healthy donors and cancer patients. Some clones are missing from TCRdb's copy, which holds only in-frame ones; the method was immunoSEQ multiplex PCR. The sample records over 150,000 clones, 94% being singletons. The CDR3 covers 15 residues. With 1 base removed from V and 0 bases from J, the gap between germline ends came to 9 bases. CDR1 is SGHNT, CDR2 YENEEA, per germline. The chain combines TRBV11-3 with TRBJ1-1; D gene ambiguous. The receptor was derived from a woman aged 18-35 years in good health. Sequences were obtained from blood. CDR3 in DNA: TGTGCCAGCAGCTTAGTTTCGGATATGAACACTGAAGCTTTCTTT. It codes for CASSLVSDMNTEAFF.